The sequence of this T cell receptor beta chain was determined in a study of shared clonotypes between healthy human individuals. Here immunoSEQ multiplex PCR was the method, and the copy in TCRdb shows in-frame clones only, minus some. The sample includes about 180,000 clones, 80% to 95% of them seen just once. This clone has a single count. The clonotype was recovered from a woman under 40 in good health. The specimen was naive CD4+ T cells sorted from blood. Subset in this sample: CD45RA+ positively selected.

The CDR3 DNA sequence: TGTGCCAGCAGAGGGACAGGGGCTACATCCTACGAGCAGTACTTC. It codes for CASRGTGATSYEQYF. The chain carries TRBV27 and TRBJ2-7; 10 bases line up with TRBD1. V shed 6 bases and J 1 base; nucleotides not matched to a gene: 6. The CDR3 totals 15 residues. Germline CDR1 and CDR2: MNHEY and SMNVEV (reference sequence).